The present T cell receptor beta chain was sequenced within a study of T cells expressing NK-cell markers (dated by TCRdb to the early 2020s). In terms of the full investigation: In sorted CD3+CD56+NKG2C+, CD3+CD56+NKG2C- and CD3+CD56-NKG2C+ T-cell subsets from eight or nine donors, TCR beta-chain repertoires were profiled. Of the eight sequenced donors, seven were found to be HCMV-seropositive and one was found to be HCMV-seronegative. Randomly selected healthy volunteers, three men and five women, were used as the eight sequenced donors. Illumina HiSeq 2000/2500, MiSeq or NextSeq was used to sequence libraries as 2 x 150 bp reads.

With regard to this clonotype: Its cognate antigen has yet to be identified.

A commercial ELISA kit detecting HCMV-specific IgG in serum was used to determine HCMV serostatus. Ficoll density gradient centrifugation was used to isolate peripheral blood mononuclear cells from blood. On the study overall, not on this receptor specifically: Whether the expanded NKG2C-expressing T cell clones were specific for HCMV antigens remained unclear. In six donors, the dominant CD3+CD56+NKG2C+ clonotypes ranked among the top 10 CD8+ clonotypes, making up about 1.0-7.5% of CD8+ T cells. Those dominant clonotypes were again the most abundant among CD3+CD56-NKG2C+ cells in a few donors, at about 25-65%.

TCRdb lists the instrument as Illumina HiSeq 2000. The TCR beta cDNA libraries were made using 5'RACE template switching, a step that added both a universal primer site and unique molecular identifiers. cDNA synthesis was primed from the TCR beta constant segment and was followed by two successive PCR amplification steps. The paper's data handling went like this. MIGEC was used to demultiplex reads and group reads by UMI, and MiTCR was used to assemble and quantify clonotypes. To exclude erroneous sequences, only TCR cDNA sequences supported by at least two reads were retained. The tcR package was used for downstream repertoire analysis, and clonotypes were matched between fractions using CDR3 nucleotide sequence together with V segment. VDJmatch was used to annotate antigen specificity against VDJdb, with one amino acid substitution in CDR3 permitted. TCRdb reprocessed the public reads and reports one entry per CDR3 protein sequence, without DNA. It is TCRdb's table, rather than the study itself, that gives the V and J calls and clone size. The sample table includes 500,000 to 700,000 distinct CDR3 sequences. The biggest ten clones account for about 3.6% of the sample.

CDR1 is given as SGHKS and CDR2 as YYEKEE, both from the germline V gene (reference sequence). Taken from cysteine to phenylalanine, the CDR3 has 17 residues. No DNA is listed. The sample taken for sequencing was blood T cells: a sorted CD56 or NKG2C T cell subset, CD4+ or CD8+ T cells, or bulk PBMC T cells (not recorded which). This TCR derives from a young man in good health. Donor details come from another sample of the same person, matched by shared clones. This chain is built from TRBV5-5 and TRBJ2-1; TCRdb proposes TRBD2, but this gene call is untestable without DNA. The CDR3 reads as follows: CASSFDSGGLPINEQFF.